This TCR beta chain stems from a study of T cell repertoires in cytomegalovirus infection (dated by TCRdb to about 2019). With regard to the full study: Recently identified HLA-C-restricted CMV epitopes, whose presentation resists viral immunomodulation, were targeted by peptide stimulations together with well-studied HLA-B-restricted epitopes. Because public TCR beta signatures pointed to carriage of CMV infection together with the matching HLA type, the HLA type of each donor mattered for the analysis. Results and caveats for the whole study, not just this receptor: The ex vivo response was dominated by HLA-C-restricted CMV-specific TCR beta clonotypes, and the single most frequent clonotype in two of eight donors was supplied by these HLA-C-restricted clonotypes. Carriers of CMV infection plus the relevant HLA type were discriminated by the cumulative frequency of public TCR beta family members in the study cohort and in an independent approximately 400-donor cohort.

This clonotype has a handful of counts. Its cognate antigen has yet to be identified. No base qualities exist here, and no much larger clone lies one base off it. In light of the paper, this sample's treatment or condition label describes: in vitro stimulation with specific CMV peptide epitopes to enrich CMV-specific T cells. The instrument given in TCRdb is Illumina HiSeq 1500. TCRdb passed the public sequencing reads through fastp at Q25 and MiXCR, retaining productive beta sequences. For every CDR3 protein sequence, its rows merge into one entry that carries the most common genes and DNA. This sample has about 770,000 distinct CDR3 sequences in its table, and about 28% of those were observed once. The ten largest clones represent 13% of the sample. The germline V gene (reference sequence) provides CDR1 LGHDT and CDR2 YNNKEL. Including cysteine and phenylalanine, the CDR3 has 20 amino acids. Here the CDR3 DNA is all that survives: 60 bases in frame from base 1. A distance of 18 bases separates the germline ends of V and J, which lose 0 bases and 0 bases respectively.

The specimen was cultured CD8+ T cells from PBMCs, collected from culture after CMV antigen stimulation. The receptor comes from a human donor in good health (CMV status not recorded). Some clones in this sample may be carry-over from other donors' samples. The chain is made from TRBV3-1 and TRBJ2-6, with the D assignment possibly TRBD1 or TRBD2, given 6 matching bases for each. The DNA sequence is TGTGCCAGCAGCCAAGATCCCTGGAGGGGGAGTCACTCTGGGGCCAACGTCCTGACTTTC. Translated, it reads CASSQDPWRGSHSGANVLTF.